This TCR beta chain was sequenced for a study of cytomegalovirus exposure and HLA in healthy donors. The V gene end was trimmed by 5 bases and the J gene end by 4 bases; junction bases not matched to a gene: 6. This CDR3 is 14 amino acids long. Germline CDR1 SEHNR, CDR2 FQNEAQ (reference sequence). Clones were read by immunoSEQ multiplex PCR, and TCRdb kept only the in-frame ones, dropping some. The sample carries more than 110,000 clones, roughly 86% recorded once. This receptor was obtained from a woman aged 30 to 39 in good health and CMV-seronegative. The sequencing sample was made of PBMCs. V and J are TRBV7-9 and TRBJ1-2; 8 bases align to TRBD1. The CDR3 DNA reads TGTGCCAGCAGCGCCCACAGGGGGACCTATGGCTACACCTTC. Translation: CASSAHRGTYGYTF.